This T cell receptor beta chain stems from a study of cytomegalovirus exposure and HLA in healthy donors. PCR used 60 Vbeta primers and 13 Jbeta primers. Repertoires were generated with immunoSEQ multiplex PCR, while TCRdb's copy carries only in-frame clones and drops some. The table has about 150,000 clones, approximately 78% seen once. This TCR derives from a woman in her thirties or forties in good health and CMV-seronegative. Material for sequencing was PBMCs.

CDR3 in DNA: TGCGCCAGCAGCTTGGTGGGGGCAACCTACAATGAGCAGTTCTTC. Encoded protein: CASSLVGATYNEQFF. The V and J genes are TRBV5-1 and TRBJ2-1; D is possibly TRBD1 (6 bases). The CDR3 loop spans 15 amino acids. The V end was cut by 0 bases, the J end by 2 bases, with 9 bases between. CDR1 and CDR2 from the germline V gene are SGHRS and YFSETQ.